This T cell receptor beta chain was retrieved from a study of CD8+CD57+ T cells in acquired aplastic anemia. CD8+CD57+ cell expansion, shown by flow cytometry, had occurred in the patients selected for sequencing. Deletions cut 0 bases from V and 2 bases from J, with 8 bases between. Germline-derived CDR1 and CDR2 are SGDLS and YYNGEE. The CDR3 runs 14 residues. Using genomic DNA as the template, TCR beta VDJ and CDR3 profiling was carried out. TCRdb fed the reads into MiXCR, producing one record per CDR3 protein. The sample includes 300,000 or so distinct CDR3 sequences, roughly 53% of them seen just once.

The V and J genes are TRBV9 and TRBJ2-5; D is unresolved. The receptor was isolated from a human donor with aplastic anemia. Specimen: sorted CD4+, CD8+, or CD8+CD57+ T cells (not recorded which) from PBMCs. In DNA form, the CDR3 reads TGTGCCAGCAGCGTAGGGTACGGGCAAGAGACCCAGTACTTC. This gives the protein CASSVGYGQETQYF.